This TCR beta chain comes out of a study of cytomegalovirus exposure and HLA in healthy donors. Findings of the study overall: The CMV antigen specificity of a few CMV-associated chains was confirmed through in vitro analysis. Roughly even sequencing depth across donors was the assumption behind the presence/absence analyses. In an earlier analysis, about 87% or about 30%: the productive usage of most TCR beta V segments.

60 Vbeta and 13 Jbeta primers were used in PCR. Assay: immunoSEQ multiplex PCR; the TCRdb copy retains only in-frame clones and omits some. The sample lists over 120,000 clones, around a tenth occurring once. J gave up 4 bases and V 4 bases, and 14 bases lay outside the gene matches. This CDR3 has 18 amino acids. Germline lookup yields CDR1 MGHRA and CDR2 YSYEKL. On this clone: Antigen specificity is unknown.

Sequencing was done on a sample of PBMCs. This TCR was sampled from a man aged 50-60 years in good health and CMV-seronegative. This sequence joins TRBV4-1 and TRBJ1-1; 11 bases are a match to TRBD1. CDR3 in amino acids: CASSPDVGTGGLVTEAFF. The DNA for the CDR3 is TGCGCCAGCAGCCCTGATGTGGGGACAGGGGGTCTGGTCACTGAAGCTTTCTTT.